This is a list of T cell receptor beta chains from one sample in a study of PD-1 blockade in classical Hodgkin lymphoma. TCRdb's table, derived via immunoSEQ multiplex PCR, lists solely in-frame clones and lacks some. The repertoire consists of about 96,000 clones, with roughly 91% occurring once and the leading ten covering roughly 1.9%. Source: peripheral blood mononuclear cells (PBMCs), taken before the fourth cycle of nivolumab. These receptors were taken from a human donor with classical Hodgkin lymphoma. CDR3s include the opening cysteine and the closing phenylalanine or tryptophan. D genes are given only for firm matches. Only some rows state a clone size, as once, few, many or a class for expanded clones.

j_call v_call clone_size d_call cdr3_nt cdr3_aa
TRBJ1-1 TRBV27 - - TGTGCCAGCAGTTTATCGGGGACGCCTGAAGCTTTCTTT CASSLSGTPEAFF
TRBJ1-2 TRBV9 - - TGTGCCAGCAGCGTAGGGCAGGGAAACTATGGCTACACCTTC CASSVGQGNYGYTF
TRBJ2-7 TRBV14 - - TGTGCCAGCAGCCGGTATTATACGTCCTACGAGCAGTACTTC CASSRYYTSYEQYF
TRBJ1-5 TRBV6-5 - TRBD1 TGTGCCAGCAGTTACTCGCGTCAGGGGGCGCGGCCCCAGCATTTT CASSYSRQGARPQHF
TRBJ2-2 TRBV19 - TRBD2 TGTGCCAGTAGTATGGCCTCGTGGGCGGGAGATTACACCGGGGAGCTGTTTTTT CASSMASWAGDYTGELFF
TRBJ2-3 TRBV10-1 once TRBD2 TGCGCCAGCAGTGCCCTAGCGGGAGGGCCCGATACGCAGTATTTT CASSALAGGPDTQYF
TRBJ1-2 TRBV27 - TRBD1 TGTGCCAGCAGTCCGGACAGGTTTGCGGGCTACACCTTC CASSPDRFAGYTF
TRBJ2-5 TRBV19 - - TGTGCCAGTAGTATAGTGAACAGAGAGACCCAGTACTTC CASSIVNRETQYF
TRBJ1-5 TRBV19 - - TGTGCCAGTGGAGGCAGTGGCAATCAGCCCCAGCATTTT CASGGSGNQPQHF
TRBJ1-2 TRBV20-1 once - TGCAGTGCTAGAGTCGAGGGGGGCTACACCTTC CSARVEGGYTF
TRBJ2-5 TRBV7-9 - - TGTGCCAGCAGCTTAGTTGGAGGAGAGGAGAGGGAGACCCAGTACTTC CASSLVGGEERETQYF
TRBJ1-4 TRBV7-9 once - TGTGCCAGCAGCTTAGACGGGGGGAACGGCGGGGAAAAACTGTTTTTT CASSLDGGNGGEKLFF
TRBJ2-7 TRBV28 - - TGTGCCAGCCGGGACACCACCTCCTACGAGCAGTACTTC CASRDTTSYEQYF
TRBJ2-7 TRBV7-8 - - TGTGCCAGCAGCCTTCGCGAAGGGGTCTCCTACGAGCAGTACTTC CASSLREGVSYEQYF
TRBJ1-5 TRBV28 - - TGTGCCAGCAGCGCGGCCGGGTCAGGGCTCAATCAGCCCCAGCATTTT CASSAAGSGLNQPQHF
TRBJ1-1 TRBV18 - - TGTGCCAGCTCACCACGTGACACTGAAGCTTTCTTT CASSPRDTEAFF
TRBJ2-3 TRBV10-3 - TRBD2 TGTGCCATCAGGAAGCGGGAGAGCACAGATACGCAGTATTTT CAIRKRESTDTQYF
TRBJ1-2 TRBV5-1 - - TGCGCCAGCAGCTTGGAGGGAGGTGGCTACACCTTC CASSLEGGGYTF
TRBJ2-7 TRBV2 - TRBD2 TGTGCCAGCAGTTGGACTAGCGGGGCTTCCTACGAGCAGTACTTC CASSWTSGASYEQYF
TRBJ2-1 TRBV5-4 - - TGTGCCAGCAGCTTGGGAGCGAATGAGCAGTTCTTC CASSLGANEQFF
TRBJ2-2 TRBV5-1 - TRBD1 TGCGCCAGCAGCCTACAGGGGGGCTCGACCGGGGAGCTGTTTTTT CASSLQGGSTGELFF
TRBJ1-4 TRBV11-2 few TRBD1 TGTGCCAGCAGGGACAGGCTTAATGAAAAACTGTTTTTT CASRDRLNEKLFF
TRBJ1-1 TRBV27 - - TGTGCCAGCAGTTTGGGGGCGAACACTGAAGCTTTCTTT CASSLGANTEAFF
TRBJ2-5 TRBV10-2 - - TGCGCCAGCAGTGATGGGGATAGCGGCTACCAAGAGACCCAGTACTTC CASSDGDSGYQETQYF
TRBJ1-4 TRBV5-1 - - TGCGCCAGCAGCTTAGCGGAAGGAACTAATGAAAAACTGTTTTTT CASSLAEGTNEKLFF
TRBJ2-1 TRBV11-3 - TRBD1 TGTGCCAGATACCCGGGACAGTACGACCCAGCCTCCTACAATGAGCAGTTCTTC CARYPGQYDPASYNEQFF
TRBJ2-7 TRBV5-1 - - TGCGCCAGCAGCTTGGGTGGCAGGGGAAGGAACGAGCAGTACTTC CASSLGGRGRNEQYF
TRBJ1-5 TRBV2 - - TGTGCCAGCAGTGAAGCGCTTTACCATTTGGACAGCAGCAATCAGCCCCAGCATTTT CASSEALYHLDSSNQPQHF
TRBJ1-2 TRBV14 - - TGTGCCAGCAGCCAAGGCCCCTATGGCTACACCTTC CASSQGPYGYTF
TRBJ2-2 TRBV19 - - TGTGCCAGTAGTAAGACAGCGAACACCGGGGAGCTGTTTTTT CASSKTANTGELFF
TRBJ1-2 TRBV11-2 - - TGTGCCAGCAGCTTACTACGCGATACCTGGGCGATTGGGGGCTACACCTTC CASSLLRDTWAIGGYTF
TRBJ2-2 TRBV5-1 - - TGCGCCAGCAGGGACACCGGGGAGCTGTTTTTT CASRDTGELFF
TRBJ1-2 TRBV7-2 few TRBD1 TGTGCCAGCAGCCGGACAGGGGGCAGCTATGGCTACACCTTC CASSRTGGSYGYTF
TRBJ1-2 TRBV9 - - TGTGCCAGCAGCGTAGCTACCCGGACGCTAGTTAAAGAGTCAGACTATGGCTACACCTTC CASSVATRTLVKESDYGYTF
TRBJ2-7 TRBV5-6 - TRBD2 TGTGCCAGCAGCTTGACTAGCGGGAGCATACACGAGCAGTACTTC CASSLTSGSIHEQYF
TRBJ2-7 TRBV5-1 - TRBD2 TGCGCCAGCAGCTCCCCCGCGGGGGGAGCCCACGAGCAGTACTTC CASSSPAGGAHEQYF
TRBJ2-2 TRBV7-9 - TRBD1 TGTGCCAGCAGCGGACAGGGGACCGGGGAGCTGTTTTTT CASSGQGTGELFF
TRBJ2-3 TRBV18 - - TGTGCCAGCCAATTAGGCGGCACAGATACGCAGTATTTT CASQLGGTDTQYF
TRBJ1-1 TRBV28 - TRBD1 TGTGCCAGCAGTCCGACAGGGACTGAAGCTTTCTTT CASSPTGTEAFF
TRBJ2-7 TRBV13 - TRBD2 TGTGCCAGCAGCCCTAGCGGGACCCATCAAGAGCAGTACTTC CASSPSGTHQEQYF
TRBJ1-2 TRBV19 once - TGTGCCAGTAGTATCGGGTCCCCACCGTCCGGTTATGGCTACACCTTC CASSIGSPPSGYGYTF
TRBJ2-5 TRBV6-5 - TRBD1 TGTGCCAGCAGTCCGGGACAGGGGGCTGGAGAGACCCAGTACTTC CASSPGQGAGETQYF
TRBJ2-3 TRBV7-9 few TRBD2 TGTGCCAGCAGCCCAACCGGGGGAGGGGGCACAGATACGCAGTATTTT CASSPTGGGGTDTQYF
TRBJ2-3 TRBV5-4 - - TGTGCCAGCAGCGCCACGTTCACAGATACGCAGTATTTT CASSATFTDTQYF
TRBJ1-3 TRBV11-2 - - TGTGCCAGCAGCCTAGGCCTCTCCTCTGGAAACACCATATATTTT CASSLGLSSGNTIYF
TRBJ1-1 TRBV7-9 few TRBD1 TGTGCCAGCAGCTTAGATCCTGGACAGGGGAAGACTGAAGCTTTCTTT CASSLDPGQGKTEAFF
TRBJ2-1 TRBV28 once TRBD2 TGTGCCAGCAGCAATCCACTAGCGGGATCCCTCCGACAGTTCTTC CASSNPLAGSLRQFF
TRBJ1-5 TRBV27 - TRBD1 TGTGCCAGCAGTCGAACAGGGGATTCGGGCAATCAGCCCCAGCATTTT CASSRTGDSGNQPQHF
TRBJ1-5 TRBV10-2 - - TGCGCCAGCAGTGAGCCGGCAGGGTCCAGCAATCAGCCCCAGCATTTT CASSEPAGSSNQPQHF
TRBJ2-5 TRBV10-3 - TRBD2 TGTGCCACAGGGACTAGCGGAGGGGGGACCCAGTACTTC CATGTSGGGTQYF